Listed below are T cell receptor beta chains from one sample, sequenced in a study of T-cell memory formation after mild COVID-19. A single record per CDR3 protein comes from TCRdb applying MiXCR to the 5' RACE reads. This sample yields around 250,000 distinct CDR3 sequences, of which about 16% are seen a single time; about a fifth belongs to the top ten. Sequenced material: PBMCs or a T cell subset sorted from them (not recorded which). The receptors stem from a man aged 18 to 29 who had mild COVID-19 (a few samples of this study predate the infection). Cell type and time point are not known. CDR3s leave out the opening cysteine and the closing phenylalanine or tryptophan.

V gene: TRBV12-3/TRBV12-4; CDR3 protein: ASSQEGRTGGPDTQY
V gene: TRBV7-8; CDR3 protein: ASSLEPLEGTEAF
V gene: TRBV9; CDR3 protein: ASSVGGGNQPQH
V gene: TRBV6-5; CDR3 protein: ASSGQGARLVTEAF
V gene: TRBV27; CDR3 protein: ASSPYGGAPDTQY
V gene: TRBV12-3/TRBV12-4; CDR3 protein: ASSLLAGTQETQY
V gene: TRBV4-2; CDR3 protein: ASSQQANTEAF
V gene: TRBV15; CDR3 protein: ATSRGVTEAF
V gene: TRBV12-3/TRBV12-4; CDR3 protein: ASSSDRGGTDTQY
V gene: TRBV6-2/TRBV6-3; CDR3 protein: ASSSPQGGRETQY
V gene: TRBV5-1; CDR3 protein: ASQGQNQETQY
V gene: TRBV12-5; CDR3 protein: ASGLVLGTGGYEQY
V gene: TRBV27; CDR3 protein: ASSLSQGISYEQY
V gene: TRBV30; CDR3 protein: AWSVQASNEAF
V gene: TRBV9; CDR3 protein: ASSGLAGPMETQY
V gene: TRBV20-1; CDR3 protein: SAREGGTGGNYGYT
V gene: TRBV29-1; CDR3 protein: SVVPRGRQETQY
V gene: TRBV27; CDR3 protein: ASSLWGGEQY
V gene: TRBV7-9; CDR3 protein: ASSSLDRVYEQF
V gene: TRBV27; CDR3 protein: ASSSPSRAGELF
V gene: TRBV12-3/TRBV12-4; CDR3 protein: ASTSAGTGYNEQF
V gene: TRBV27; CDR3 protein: ASSAYSGGAADTQY
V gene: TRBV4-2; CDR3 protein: ASSVDAGGLSYEQY
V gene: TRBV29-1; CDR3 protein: SVQAGDHTGELF
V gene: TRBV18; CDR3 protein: ASSPYSDTSTDTQY
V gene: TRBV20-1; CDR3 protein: SARSPGFKGGTDTQY
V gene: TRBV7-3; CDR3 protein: ASSLYRGPSTDTQY
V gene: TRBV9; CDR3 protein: ASNPGGYEGYT
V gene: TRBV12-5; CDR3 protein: ASGFRETQY
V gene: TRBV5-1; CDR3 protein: ASSLAVTATDTQY
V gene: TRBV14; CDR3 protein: ASSPAGVIDTQY
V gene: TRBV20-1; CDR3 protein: SASPRDREGEKLF
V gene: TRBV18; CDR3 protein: ASSYRGELAKNIQY
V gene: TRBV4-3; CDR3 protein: ASSQKTGSLEQY
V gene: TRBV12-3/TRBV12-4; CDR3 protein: ASSPGPGLVYGYT
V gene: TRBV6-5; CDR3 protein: ASSWTGPEAKNIQY
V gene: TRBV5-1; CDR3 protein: ASSLGQDTGELF
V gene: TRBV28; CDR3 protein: ASSSGGAHNEQF
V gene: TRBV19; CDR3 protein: ASRPNPPGLINEKLF
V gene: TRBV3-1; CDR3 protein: ASSQSATGNTIY
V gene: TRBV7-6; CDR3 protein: ASSSPGLAGFTGELF
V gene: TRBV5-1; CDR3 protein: ASSVDTAADTQY
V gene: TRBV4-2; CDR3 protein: ASSQGTSVASYEQY
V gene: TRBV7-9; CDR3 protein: ASSYGGWDYGYT
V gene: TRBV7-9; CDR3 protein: ASSSGPPPDTQY
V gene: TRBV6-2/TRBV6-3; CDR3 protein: ASSYPLAAGGTDTQY
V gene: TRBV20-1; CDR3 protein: SASTGNGYT
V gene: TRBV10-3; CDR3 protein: AISWSENTEAF
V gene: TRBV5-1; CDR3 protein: ASSLGLRQGSGYT
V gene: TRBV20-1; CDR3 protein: SARGAANYGYT
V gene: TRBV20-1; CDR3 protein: SAEGTEDYEQY
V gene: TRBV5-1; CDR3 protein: ASSFVDETQY